The T cell receptor beta chain described here comes from a study of shared clonotypes between healthy human individuals. Some clones are missing from TCRdb's copy, which holds only in-frame ones; the method was immunoSEQ multiplex PCR. The data hold 850,000 to 1,100,000 clones, with roughly 80% observed a single time. Looked up from germline, CDR1 is SSHAT and CDR2 is FNYEAQ (reference sequence). The CDR3 has 14 residues. The V gene lost 5 bases and the J gene lost 4 bases, with 14 bases spanning the gap. The chain recombines TRBV7-7 with TRBJ2-5; D is undetermined. The sequence was collected from a man in his late teens or twenties in good health. Some clones in this sample may be carry-over from other donors' samples. Sequencing was performed on memory CD4+ T cells from PBMCs. Subset of the sample: CD45RA-negative fraction. The CDR3 DNA sequence: TGTGCCAGCAGCCAAGAGTGGGCATCAGAGACCCAGTACTTC. It yields the protein CASSQEWASETQYF.